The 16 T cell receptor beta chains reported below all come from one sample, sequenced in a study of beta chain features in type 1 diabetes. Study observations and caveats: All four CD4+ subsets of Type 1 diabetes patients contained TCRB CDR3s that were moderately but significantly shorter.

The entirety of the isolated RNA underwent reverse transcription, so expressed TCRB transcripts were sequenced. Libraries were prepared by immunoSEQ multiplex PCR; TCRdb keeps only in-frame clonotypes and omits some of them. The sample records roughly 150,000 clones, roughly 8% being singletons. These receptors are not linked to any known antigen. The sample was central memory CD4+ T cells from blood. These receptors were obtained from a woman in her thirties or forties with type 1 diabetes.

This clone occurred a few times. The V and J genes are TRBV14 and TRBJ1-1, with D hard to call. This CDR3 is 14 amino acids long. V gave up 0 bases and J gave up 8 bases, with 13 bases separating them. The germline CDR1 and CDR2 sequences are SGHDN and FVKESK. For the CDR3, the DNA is TGTGCCAGCAGCCAAGATCTTTGGACGGGGGAAGCTTTCTTT. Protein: CASSQDLWTGEAFF.

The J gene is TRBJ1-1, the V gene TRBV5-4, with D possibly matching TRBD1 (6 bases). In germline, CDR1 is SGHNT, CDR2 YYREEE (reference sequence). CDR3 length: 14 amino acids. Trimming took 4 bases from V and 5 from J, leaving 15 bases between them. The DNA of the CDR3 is TGTGCCAGCAGCCAAAGGGGGGGGAGGACTGAAGCTTTCTTT. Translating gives CASSQRGGRTEAFF.

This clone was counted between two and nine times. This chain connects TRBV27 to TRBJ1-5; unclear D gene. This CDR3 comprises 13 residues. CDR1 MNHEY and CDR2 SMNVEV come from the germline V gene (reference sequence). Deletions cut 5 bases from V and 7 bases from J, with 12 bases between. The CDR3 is CASSRGKGQPQHF. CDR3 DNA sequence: TGTGCCAGCAGTCGCGGGAAGGGCCAGCCCCAGCATTTT.

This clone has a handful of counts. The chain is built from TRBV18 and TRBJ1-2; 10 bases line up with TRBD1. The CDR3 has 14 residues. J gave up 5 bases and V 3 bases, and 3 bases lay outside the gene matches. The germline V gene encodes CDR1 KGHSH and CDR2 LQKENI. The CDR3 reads CASSPAGQGYGYTF. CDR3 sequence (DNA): TGTGCCAGCTCACCGGCGGGACAGGGGTATGGCTACACCTTC.

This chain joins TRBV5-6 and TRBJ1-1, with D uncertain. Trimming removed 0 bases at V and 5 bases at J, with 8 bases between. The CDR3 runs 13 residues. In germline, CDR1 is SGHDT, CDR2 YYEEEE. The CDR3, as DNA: TGTGCCAGCAGCTTGGGGGCGGGGACTGAAGCTTTCTTT. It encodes CASSLGAGTEAFF.

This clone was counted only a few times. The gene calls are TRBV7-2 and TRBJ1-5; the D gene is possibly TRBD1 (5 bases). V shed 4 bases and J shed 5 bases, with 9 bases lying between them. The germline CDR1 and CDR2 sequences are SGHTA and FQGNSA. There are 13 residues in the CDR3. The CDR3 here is CASSSQVDQPQHF. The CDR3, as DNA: TGTGCCAGCAGCTCACAGGTCGATCAGCCCCAGCATTTT.

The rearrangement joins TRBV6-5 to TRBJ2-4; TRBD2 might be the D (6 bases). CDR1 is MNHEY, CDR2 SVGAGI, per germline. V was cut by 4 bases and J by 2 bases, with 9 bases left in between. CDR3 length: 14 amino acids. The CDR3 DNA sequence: TGTGCCAGCAGTTTCGGGGGTTCCAAAAACATTCAGTACTTC. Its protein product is CASSFGGSKNIQYF.

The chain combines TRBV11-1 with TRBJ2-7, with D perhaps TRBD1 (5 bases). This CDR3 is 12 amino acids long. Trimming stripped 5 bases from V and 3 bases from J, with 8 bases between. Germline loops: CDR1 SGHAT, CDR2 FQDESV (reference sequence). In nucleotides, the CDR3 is TGTGCCAGCAGCCCGACAGTCTACGAGCAGTACTTC. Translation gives CASSPTVYEQYF.

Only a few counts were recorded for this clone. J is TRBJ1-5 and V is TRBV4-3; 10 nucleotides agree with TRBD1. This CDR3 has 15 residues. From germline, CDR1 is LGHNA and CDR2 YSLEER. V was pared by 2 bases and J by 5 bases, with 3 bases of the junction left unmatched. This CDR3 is CASSQRTGGDQPQHF. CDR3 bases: TGCGCCAGCAGCCAAAGGACAGGGGGAGATCAGCCCCAGCATTTT.

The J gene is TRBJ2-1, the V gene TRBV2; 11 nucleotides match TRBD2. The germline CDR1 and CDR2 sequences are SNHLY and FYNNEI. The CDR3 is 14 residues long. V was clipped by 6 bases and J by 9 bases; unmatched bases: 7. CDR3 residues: CASSPGLAVGEQFF. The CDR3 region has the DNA TGTGCCAGCAGCCCGGGACTAGCGGTGGGTGAGCAGTTCTTC.

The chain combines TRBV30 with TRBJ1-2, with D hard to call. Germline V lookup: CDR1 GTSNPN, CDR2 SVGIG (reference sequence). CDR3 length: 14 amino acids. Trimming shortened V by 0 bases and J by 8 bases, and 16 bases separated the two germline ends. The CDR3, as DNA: TGTGCCTGGAGTGTAGGATCCCCCAGGCAGGGCTACACCTTC. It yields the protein CAWSVGSPRQGYTF.

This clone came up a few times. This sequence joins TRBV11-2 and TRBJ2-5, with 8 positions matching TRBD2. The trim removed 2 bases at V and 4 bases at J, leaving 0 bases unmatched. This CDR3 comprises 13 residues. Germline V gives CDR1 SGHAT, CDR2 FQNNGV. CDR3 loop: CASSLRGGETQYF. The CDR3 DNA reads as TGTGCCAGCAGCTTACGGGGGGGAGAGACCCAGTACTTC.

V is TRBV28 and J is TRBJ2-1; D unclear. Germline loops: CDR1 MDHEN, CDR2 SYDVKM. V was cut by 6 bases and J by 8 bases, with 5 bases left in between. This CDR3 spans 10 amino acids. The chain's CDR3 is CASSSYEQFF. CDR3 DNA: TGTGCCAGCAGCTCGTATGAGCAGTTCTTC.

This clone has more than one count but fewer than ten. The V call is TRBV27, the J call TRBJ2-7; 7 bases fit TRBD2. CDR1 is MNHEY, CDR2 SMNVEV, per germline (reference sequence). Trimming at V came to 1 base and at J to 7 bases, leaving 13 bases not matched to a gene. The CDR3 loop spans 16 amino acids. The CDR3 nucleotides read TGTGCCAGCAGTTTATTTCGCGGGAGCTTGTTAGTAGAGCAGTACTTC. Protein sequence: CASSLFRGSLLVEQYF.

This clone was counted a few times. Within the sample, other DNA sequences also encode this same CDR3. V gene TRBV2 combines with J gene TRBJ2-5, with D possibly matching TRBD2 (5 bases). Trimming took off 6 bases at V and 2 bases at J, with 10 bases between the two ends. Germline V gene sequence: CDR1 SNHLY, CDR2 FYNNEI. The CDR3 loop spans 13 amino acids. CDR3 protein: CASRTGVQETQYF. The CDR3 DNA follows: TGTGCCAGCAGGACCGGGGTACAAGAGACCCAGTACTTC.

CDR3 nucleotide sequence: TGCAGCGTTGGAAGGATGACTAGCTTTGTCACAGATACGCAGTATTTT. The encoded protein is CSVGRMTSFVTDTQYF. The chain links TRBV29-1 to TRBJ2-3, with 7 bases that match TRBD2. The ends lost 4 bases at V and 2 bases at J; junction bases unmatched: 12. CDR1 is SQVTM and CDR2 is ANQGSEA in the germline V gene. The CDR3 consists of 16 residues.